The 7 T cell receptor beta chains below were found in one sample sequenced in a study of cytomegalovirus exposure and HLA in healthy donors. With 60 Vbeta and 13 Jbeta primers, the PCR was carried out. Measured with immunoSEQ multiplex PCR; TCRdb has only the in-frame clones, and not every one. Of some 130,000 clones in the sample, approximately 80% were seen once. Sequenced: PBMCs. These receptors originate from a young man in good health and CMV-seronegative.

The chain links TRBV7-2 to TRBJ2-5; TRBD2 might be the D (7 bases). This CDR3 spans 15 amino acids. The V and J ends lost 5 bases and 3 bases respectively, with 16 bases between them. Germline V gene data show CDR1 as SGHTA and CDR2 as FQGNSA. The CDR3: CASSPKGGGKETQYF. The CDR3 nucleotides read TGTGCCAGCAGCCCCAAGGGGGGAGGGAAAGAGACCCAGTACTTC.

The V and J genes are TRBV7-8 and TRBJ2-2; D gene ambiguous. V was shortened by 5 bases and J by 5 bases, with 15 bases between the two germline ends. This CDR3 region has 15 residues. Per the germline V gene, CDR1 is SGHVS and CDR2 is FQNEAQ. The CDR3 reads CASSLVKFGTGELFF. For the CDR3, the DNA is TGTGCCAGCAGCCTGGTCAAATTCGGTACCGGGGAGCTGTTTTTT.

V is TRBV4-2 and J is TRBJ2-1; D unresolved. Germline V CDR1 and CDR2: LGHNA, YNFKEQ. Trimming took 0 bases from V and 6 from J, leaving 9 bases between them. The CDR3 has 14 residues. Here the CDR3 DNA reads TGTGCCAGCAGCCAAGATCCTACGATCAATGAGCAGTTCTTC. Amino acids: CASSQDPTINEQFF.

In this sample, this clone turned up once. CDR3 amino acids: CASSLRTANYGYTF. The CDR3 DNA sequence: TGTGCCAGCAGTCTACGGACAGCTAACTATGGCTACACCTTC. The genes are TRBV6-1 and TRBJ1-2, with a possible D match to TRBD1 (6 bases). The V gene's germline CDR1 is MNHNS and CDR2 SASEGT. Trimming left V 5 bases short and J 0 bases short, with 10 bases between. The CDR3 runs to 14 residues.

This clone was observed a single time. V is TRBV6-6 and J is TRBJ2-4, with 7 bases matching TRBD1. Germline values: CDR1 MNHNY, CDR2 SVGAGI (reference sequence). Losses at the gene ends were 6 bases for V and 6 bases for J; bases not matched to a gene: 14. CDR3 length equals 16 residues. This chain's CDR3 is CASSDRAPQKGNIQYF. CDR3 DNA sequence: TGTGCCAGCAGCGACAGGGCTCCCCAAAAAGGAAACATTCAGTACTTC.

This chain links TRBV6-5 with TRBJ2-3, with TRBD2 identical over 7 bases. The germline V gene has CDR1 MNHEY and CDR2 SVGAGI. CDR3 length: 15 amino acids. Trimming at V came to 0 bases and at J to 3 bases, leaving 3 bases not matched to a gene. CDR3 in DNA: TGTGCCAGCAGTTACTCCCTAGCGGAGACAGATACGCAGTATTTT. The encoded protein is CASSYSLAETDTQYF.

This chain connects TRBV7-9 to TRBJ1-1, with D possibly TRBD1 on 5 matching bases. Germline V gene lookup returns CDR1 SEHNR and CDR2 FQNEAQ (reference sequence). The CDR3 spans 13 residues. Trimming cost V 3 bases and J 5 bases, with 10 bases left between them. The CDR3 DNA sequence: TGTGCCAGCAGCTTTAGCCCAGGGACTGAAGCTTTCTTT. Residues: CASSFSPGTEAFF.